This entry is about one T cell receptor (beta chain). What it recognizes is unknown. The data were produced by immunoSEQ multiplex PCR, yet TCRdb's version contains in-frame clones alone and is incomplete. The sample includes some 6,200 clones, 75% to 85% of them seen just once. Germline-derived CDR1 and CDR2 are SGHKS and YYEKEE (reference sequence). V shed 4 bases, J shed 3 bases, and the junction held 9 bases outside the gene matches. There are 16 residues in the CDR3. The data stem from a study of high-grade serous ovarian cancer treatment subgroups. Points from the study as a whole: Repertoire similarity ranged 0.11 to 0.79 between tumors of one patient. CDR1 and CDR2 were left unanalyzed; analyses focused on CDR3.

Tumor tissue was taken before any definitive surgery or chemotherapy was given. This receptor was obtained from a human donor with high-grade serous ovarian cancer. The chain joins TRBV5-5 to TRBJ2-7, with 11 bases matching TRBD2. The specimen was tumor tissue. This CDR3 is CASSGKTSGANYEQYF. In DNA, the CDR3 is TGTGCCAGCAGCGGGAAGACTAGCGGGGCCAACTACGAGCAGTACTTC.